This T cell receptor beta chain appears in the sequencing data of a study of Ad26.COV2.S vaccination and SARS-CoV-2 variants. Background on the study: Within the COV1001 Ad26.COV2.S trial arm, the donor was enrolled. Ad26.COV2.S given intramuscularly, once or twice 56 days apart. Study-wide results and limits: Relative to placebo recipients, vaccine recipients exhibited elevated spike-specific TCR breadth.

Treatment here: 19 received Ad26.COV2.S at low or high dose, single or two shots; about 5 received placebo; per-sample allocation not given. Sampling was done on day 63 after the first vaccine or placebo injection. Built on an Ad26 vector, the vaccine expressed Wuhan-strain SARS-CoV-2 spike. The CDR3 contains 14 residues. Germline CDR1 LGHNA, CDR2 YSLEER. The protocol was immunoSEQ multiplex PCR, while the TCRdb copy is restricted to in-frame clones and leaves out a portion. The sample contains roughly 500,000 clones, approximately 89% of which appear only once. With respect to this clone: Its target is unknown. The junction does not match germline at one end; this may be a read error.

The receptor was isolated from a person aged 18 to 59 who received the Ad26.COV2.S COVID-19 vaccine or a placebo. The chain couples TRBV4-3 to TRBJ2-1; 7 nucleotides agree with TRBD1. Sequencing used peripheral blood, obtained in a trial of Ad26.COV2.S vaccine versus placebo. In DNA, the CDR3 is TGCGCCAGCAGCCGCTTGACAGGGAGTAATGACCAGTTCTTC. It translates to CASSRLTGSNDQFF.